These 6 T cell receptor beta chains originate from one sample sequenced in a study of cytomegalovirus exposure and HLA in healthy donors listed by TCRdb under 2017. Preparation of the library involved the immunoSEQ multiplex PCR assay. For the multiplex PCR, a mixture combining 60 forward primers for TCR Vbeta segments and 13 reverse primers for TCR Jbeta segments was used. The immuneACCESS repertoire file appears here via TCRdb, limited to in-frame rearrangements. These files lack a portion of the clones; in checked studies, under half of the deficit traces to unresolved V genes, and the cause of the others is not known. Recorded for this sample are approximately 74,000 clones; just under 80% of them occurred a single time. 9% to 10% of the sample goes to the ten largest clones. The sequencing input was PBMCs. Every receptor here comes from a man aged 35 to 55 in good health and CMV-seronegative.

The chain carries TRBV11-2 and TRBJ2-5; D not resolved. Trimming took 5 bases from V and 5 from J, leaving 9 bases between them. Germline V gene lookup returns CDR1 SGHAT and CDR2 FQNNGV. The CDR3 has 12 residues. This CDR3 is CASSLRAETQYF. CDR3 DNA: TGTGCCAGCAGCCTCCGAGCGGAGACCCAGTACTTC.

This clone was detected once. The rearrangement uses TRBV12-2 and TRBJ1-6; TRBD1 was called by the table and not checked on the DNA. TRBV12-2 is a documented pseudogene. The CDR3 is made up of 16 amino acids. Here the CDR3 DNA reads TGTGCAAGTCGCTTAGCCGAGGACAGGCCGAATTCACCCCTCCACTTT. Protein sequence: CASRLAEDRPNSPLHF.

V is TRBV18 and J is TRBJ2-2; 7 bases are a match to TRBD2. Germline values: CDR1 KGHSH, CDR2 LQKENI. This CDR3 region has 16 residues. The J segment lost 6 bases and the V segment lost 4 bases, leaving 11 bases of the junction unmatched. The CDR3 loop is CASSLSPGREAGELFF. CDR3 DNA: TGTGCCAGCTCACTCAGCCCGGGACGGGAGGCCGGGGAGCTGTTTTTT.

For the CDR3, the DNA is TGCGCCAGCAGTCCCTCGGGGGGAGGCGAGCAGTACTTC. This sequence encodes CASSPSGGGEQYF. This chain links TRBV10-1 with TRBJ2-7; 7 nucleotides agree with TRBD2. V was pared by 5 bases and J by 6 bases, with 7 bases of the junction left unmatched. In germline, CDR1 is WNHNN, CDR2 SYGVQD (reference sequence). The CDR3 extends over 13 amino acids.

The genes are TRBV14 and TRBJ2-1, with a tentative D call TRBD2 (5 bases). The CDR3 spans 13 residues. Germline V gene lookup returns CDR1 SGHDN and CDR2 FVKESK. V was cut by 0 bases and J by 15 bases, with 15 bases left in between. The CDR3 sequence is CASSQDPLGRPFF. CDR3 DNA: TGTGCCAGCAGCCAAGATCCACTAGGTCGACCGTTCTTC.

The chain uses TRBV4-1 and TRBJ1-5; the match to TRBD1 covers 7 bases. The germline V gene encodes CDR1 MGHRA and CDR2 YSYEKL. Trimming cost V 3 bases and J 4 bases; bases outside gene matches: 6. The CDR3 spans 15 residues. The CDR3 reads CASSHQTGFNQPQHF. The CDR3 region has the DNA TGCGCCAGCAGCCACCAGACAGGGTTTAATCAGCCCCAGCATTTT.